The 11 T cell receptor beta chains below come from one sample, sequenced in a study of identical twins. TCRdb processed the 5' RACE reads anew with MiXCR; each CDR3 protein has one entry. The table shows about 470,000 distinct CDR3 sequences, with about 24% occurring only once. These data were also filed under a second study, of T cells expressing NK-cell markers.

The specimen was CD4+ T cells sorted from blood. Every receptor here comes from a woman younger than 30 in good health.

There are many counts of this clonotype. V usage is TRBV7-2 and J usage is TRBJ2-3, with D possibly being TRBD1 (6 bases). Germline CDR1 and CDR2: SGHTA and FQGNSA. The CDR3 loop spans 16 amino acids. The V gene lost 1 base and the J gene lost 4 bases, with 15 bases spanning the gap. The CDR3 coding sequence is TGTGCCAGCAGCTTAGTTCCAGGGGTCTACGCAGATACGCAGTATTTT. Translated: CASSLVPGVYADTQYF.

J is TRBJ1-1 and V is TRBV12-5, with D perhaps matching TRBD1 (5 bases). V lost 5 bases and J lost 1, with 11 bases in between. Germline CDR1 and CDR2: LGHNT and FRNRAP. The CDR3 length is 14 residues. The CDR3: CASGPGPRNTEAFF. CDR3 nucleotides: TGTGCTAGTGGTCCGGGACCTAGGAACACTGAAGCTTTCTTT.

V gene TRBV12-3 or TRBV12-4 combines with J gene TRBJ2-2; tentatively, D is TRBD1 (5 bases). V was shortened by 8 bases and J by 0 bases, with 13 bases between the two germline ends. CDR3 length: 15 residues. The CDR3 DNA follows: TGTGCCAGCTCTGGGGCAGGGACGAACACCGGGGAGCTGTTTTTT. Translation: CASSGAGTNTGELFF.

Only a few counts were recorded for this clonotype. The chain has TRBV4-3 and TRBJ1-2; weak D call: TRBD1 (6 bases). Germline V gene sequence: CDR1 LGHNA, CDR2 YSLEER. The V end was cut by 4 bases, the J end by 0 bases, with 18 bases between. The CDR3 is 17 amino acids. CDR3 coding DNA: TGCGCCAGCAGCCCTCTCCCGGACAGTGGCACTAACTATGGCTACACCTTC. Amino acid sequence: CASSPLPDSGTNYGYTF.

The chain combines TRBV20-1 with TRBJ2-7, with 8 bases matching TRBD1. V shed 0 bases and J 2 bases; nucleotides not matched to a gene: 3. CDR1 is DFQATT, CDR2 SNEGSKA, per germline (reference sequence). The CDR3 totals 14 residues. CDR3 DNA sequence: TGCAGTGCTAGAGAGGACAGGGAACCCTACGAGCAGTACTTC. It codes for CSAREDREPYEQYF.

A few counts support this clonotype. CDR3 region: CASSSGFGTEAFF. CDR3 bases: TGTGCCAGCAGCTCAGGATTCGGCACTGAAGCTTTCTTT. This chain connects TRBV5-6 to TRBJ1-1; the D is unclear. This CDR3 has 13 residues. The V end was cut by 3 bases, the J end by 4 bases, with 10 bases between. Germline assignment: CDR1 SGHDT and CDR2 YYEEEE.

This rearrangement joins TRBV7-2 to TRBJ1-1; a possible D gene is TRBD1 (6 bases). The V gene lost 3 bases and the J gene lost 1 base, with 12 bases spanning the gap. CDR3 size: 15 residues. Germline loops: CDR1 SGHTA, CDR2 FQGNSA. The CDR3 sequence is CASSFDRRPNTEAFF. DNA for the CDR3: TGTGCCAGCAGCTTCGACAGGAGACCGAACACTGAAGCTTTCTTT.

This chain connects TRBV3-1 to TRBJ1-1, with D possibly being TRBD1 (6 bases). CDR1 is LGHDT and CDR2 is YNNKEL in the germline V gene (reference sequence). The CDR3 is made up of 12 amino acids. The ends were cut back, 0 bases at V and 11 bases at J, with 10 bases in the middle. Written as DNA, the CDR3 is TGTGCCAGCAGCCAAGATGAGAGGGGGGCTTTCTTT. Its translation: CASSQDERGAFF.

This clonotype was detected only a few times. DNA for the CDR3: TGCAGTGCTAGAGACATTGGGACGGAGACCCAGTACTTC. This translates into CSARDIGTETQYF. The chain uses TRBV20-1 and TRBJ2-5; D assignment may be TRBD1 or TRBD2 (5 bases each). The CDR3 has 13 amino acids. The germline gives CDR1 DFQATT, CDR2 SNEGSKA (reference sequence). Trimming left V 0 bases short and J 5 bases short, with 10 bases between.

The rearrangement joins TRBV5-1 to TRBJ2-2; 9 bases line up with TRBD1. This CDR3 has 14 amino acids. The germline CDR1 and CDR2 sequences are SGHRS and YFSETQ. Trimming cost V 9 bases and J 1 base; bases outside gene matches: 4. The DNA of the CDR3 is TGCGCCACCACGGGACAGGGGAACACCGGGGAGCTGTTTTTT. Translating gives CATTGQGNTGELFF.

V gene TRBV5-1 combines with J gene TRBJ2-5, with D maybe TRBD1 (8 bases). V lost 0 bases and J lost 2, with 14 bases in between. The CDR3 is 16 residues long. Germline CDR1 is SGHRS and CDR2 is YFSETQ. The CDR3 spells CASSLADRGGQETQYF. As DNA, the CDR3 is TGCGCCAGCAGCTTGGCCGACAGGGGAGGGCAAGAGACCCAGTACTTC. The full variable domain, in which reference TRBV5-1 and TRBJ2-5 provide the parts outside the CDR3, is KAGVTQTPRYLIKTRGQQVTLSCSPISGHRSVSWYQQTPGQGLQFLFEYFSETQRNKGNFPGRFSGRQFSNSRSEMNVSTLELGDSALYLCASSLADRGGQETQYFGPGTRLLVL.